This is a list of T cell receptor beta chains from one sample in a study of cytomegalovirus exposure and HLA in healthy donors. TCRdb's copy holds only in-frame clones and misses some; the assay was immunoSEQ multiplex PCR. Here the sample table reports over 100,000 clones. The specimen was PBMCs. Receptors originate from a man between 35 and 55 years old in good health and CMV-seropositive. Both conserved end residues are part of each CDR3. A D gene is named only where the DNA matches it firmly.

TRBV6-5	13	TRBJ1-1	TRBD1	TGTGCCAGCAGTTGGACAGGGCCCACTGAAGCTTTCTTT	CASSWTGPTEAFF
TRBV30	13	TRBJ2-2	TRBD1	TGTGCCCGACAGGGCGCGAACACCGGGGAGCTGTTTTTT	CARQGANTGELFF
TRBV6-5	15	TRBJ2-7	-	TGTGCCAGCAGTCCCCCGGCCAGTGGCCAGGGAGAGCAGTACTTC	CASSPPASGQGEQYF
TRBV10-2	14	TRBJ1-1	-	TGCGCCAGCAGTAGATACAGCCAAGCCCCTGAAGCTTTCTTT	CASSRYSQAPEAFF
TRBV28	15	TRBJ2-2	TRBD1	TGTGCCAGCAGAAAACAGGGGGCGGATCACGGGGAGCTGTTTTTT	CASRKQGADHGELFF
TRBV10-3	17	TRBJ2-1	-	TGTGCCATCAGTGAGTCTGTGACGGGAAGGTCCTACAATGAGCAGTTCTTC	CAISESVTGRSYNEQFF
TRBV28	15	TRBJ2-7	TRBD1	TGTGCCAGCAGTGCCCCGGGACAGGGGTCCTACGAGCAGTACTTC	CASSAPGQGSYEQYF
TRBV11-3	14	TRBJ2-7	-	TGTGCCAGCAGCTTATACGGGGATCCCTACGAGCAGTACTTC	CASSLYGDPYEQYF
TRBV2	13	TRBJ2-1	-	TGTGCCAGCAGTGCCAGGGCCTACAATGAGCAGTTCTTC	CASSARAYNEQFF
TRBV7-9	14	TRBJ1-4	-	TGTGCCAGCAGGAATTACGGGGGAAACGAAAAACTGTTTTTT	CASRNYGGNEKLFF
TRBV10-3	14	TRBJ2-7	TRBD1	TGTGCCATCAGTGAGGGCAGGGGGAAAGAGGAGCAGTACTTC	CAISEGRGKEEQYF
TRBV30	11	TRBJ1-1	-	TGTGCCTGGAGTCGGGCAGGGGAAGCTTTCTTT	CAWSRAGEAFF
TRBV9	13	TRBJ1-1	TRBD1	TGTGCCAGCACCGGGACAGGGGGGACTGAAGCTTTCTTT	CASTGTGGTEAFF
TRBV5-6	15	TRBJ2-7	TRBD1	TGTGCCAGCAGCTTGGCCTCCCGGACAGGGAACGAGCAGTACTTC	CASSLASRTGNEQYF
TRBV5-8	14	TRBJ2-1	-	TGTGCCAGCAGCGCGCTAGGCGTGCGTAATGAGCAGTTCTTC	CASSALGVRNEQFF
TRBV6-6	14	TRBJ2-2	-	TGTGCCAGCAACGGGATAGGACGCACCGGGGAGCTGTTTTTT	CASNGIGRTGELFF
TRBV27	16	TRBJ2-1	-	TGTGCCAGCAGTTTTTTGTTAGCGGTCAGATCCGATGAGCAGTTCTTC	CASSFLLAVRSDEQFF
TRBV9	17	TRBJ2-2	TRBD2	TGTGCCAGCAGCGTAAAAGCGGGGCGGGCGGACACCGGGGAGCTGTTTTTT	CASSVKAGRADTGELFF
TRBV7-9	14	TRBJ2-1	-	TGTGCCAGCAGCTTGGTGAGCTCCTACAATGAGCAGTTCTTC	CASSLVSSYNEQFF
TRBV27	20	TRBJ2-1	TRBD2	TGTGCCAGCAGTTTACATCCCCCCCTCAAGGCGGGAGAAGTTTACGATGAGCAGTTCTTC	CASSLHPPLKAGEVYDEQFF
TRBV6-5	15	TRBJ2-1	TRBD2	TGTGCCAGCAAAAAGGGACTAGCTTTCCGCAATGAGCAGTTCTTC	CASKKGLAFRNEQFF
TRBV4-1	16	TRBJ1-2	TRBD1	TGCGCCAGCAGCCCCACACAGGGGGCGCGAGTTGGTGGCTACACCTTC	CASSPTQGARVGGYTF
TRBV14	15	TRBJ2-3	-	TGTGCCAGCAGCCGCGAAGCGGTTTCTGCCGGTACGCAGTATTTT	CASSREAVSAGTQYF
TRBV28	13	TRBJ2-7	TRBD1	TGTGCCAGCAGCCGGGGACAGACCTACGAGCAGTACTTC	CASSRGQTYEQYF
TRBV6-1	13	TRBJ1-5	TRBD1	TGTGCCAGCACCGACAGGGTCGATCAGCCCCAGCATTTT	CASTDRVDQPQHF
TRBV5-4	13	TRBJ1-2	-	TGTGCCAGCAGCAAAGGAGGGGTTCCTGGCTACACCTTC	CASSKGGVPGYTF
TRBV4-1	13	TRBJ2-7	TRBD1	TGCGCCAGCAGCCCACAGGGGGCCTACGAGCAGTACTTC	CASSPQGAYEQYF
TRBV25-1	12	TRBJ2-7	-	TGTGCCAGCACAAACGGGAGAGGTGAGCAGTACTTC	CASTNGRGEQYF
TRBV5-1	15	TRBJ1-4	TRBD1	TGCGCCAGCAGCCAGTCGACAGGGGGACGCGAAAAACTGTTTTTT	CASSQSTGGREKLFF
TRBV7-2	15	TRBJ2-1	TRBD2	TGTGCCAGCAGCCCCCGGGAGGTCCGCTACAATGAGCAGTTCTTC	CASSPREVRYNEQFF
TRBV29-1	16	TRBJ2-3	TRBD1	TGCAGCGTTAAAGGGGTGGGACAGGGGGCCACAGATACGCAGTATTTT	CSVKGVGQGATDTQYF
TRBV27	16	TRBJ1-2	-	TGTGCCAGCAGTTTCGGCAGGGCCTCGGCTAACTATGGCTACACCTTC	CASSFGRASANYGYTF
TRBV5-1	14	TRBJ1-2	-	TGCGCCAGCAGCTTATCCGGGGTAGGCTATGGCTACACCTTC	CASSLSGVGYGYTF
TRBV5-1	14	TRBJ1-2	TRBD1	TGCGCCAGCAGCCCACGGGACAGTAACTATGGCTACACCTTC	CASSPRDSNYGYTF
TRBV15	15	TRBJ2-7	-	TGTGCCACCAGCAGCGAAAGCGGGCCCTCCTACGAGCAGTACTTC	CATSSESGPSYEQYF
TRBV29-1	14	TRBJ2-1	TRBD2	TGCAGCGTTGAAATAGCGGGAGTCCTGGGTGAGCAGTTCTTC	CSVEIAGVLGEQFF
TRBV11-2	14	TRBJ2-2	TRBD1	TGTGCCAGCAGCTATACAGGGGTCACCGGGGAGCTGTTTTTT	CASSYTGVTGELFF
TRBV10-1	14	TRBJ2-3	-	TGCGCCAGCAGTCCCAACTCCGGTACAGATACGCAGTATTTT	CASSPNSGTDTQYF
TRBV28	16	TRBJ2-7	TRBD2	TGTGCCAGCAGCCGTATCTTGGGGCTAGCGGGGCTACAGCAGTACTTC	CASSRILGLAGLQQYF
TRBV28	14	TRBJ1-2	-	TGTGCCAGCAGTTTAGGAGGAGGGGGAGGGGGCTACACCTTC	CASSLGGGGGGYTF
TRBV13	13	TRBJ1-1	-	TGTGCCAGCAGCGTTGACAAGAACACTGAAGCTTTCTTT	CASSVDKNTEAFF
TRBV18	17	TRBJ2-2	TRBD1	TGTGCCAGCTCACCTTTATGGACAGGGGATGGACACGGGGAGCTGTTTTTT	CASSPLWTGDGHGELFF